This record looks at one TCR beta chain sequence and its context. Trimming cost V 5 bases and J 4 bases; bases outside gene matches: 15. CDR3 length equals 17 residues. These data are taken from a study of T-cell reconstitution after alpha-beta-depleted transplantation in children. TCRbeta library construction was performed incorporating unique molecular identifiers. TCRdb processed the PCR reads anew with MiXCR; each CDR3 protein has one entry. This sample has 250,000 to 350,000 distinct CDR3 sequences; approximately 9.8% occur once, and the top ten carry about a tenth. This TCR came from a human donor who donated a stem cell graft to a child with SCID. The V gene is TRBV12-3 or TRBV12-4, the J gene TRBJ2-5, with 8 positions matching TRBD1. The sample here was PBMCs from the stem cell graft donor, taken from the stem cell graft. Written as DNA, the CDR3 is TGTGCCAGCAGTCCCACTCTACGGACAGGGCCAAGAGAGACCCAGTACTTC. It specifies CASSPTLRTGPRETQYF.